The sequence of this TCR beta chain was determined in a study of cytomegalovirus exposure and HLA in healthy donors. Study-level background: The Caucasian-associated ancestry cluster held less than 85% of around 380 genotyped donors.

As concerns this clone: Its antigen is not known. Other nucleotide sequences from this sample produce the same CDR3.

Study-wide results and caveats: Through in vitro validation, a few CMV-associated chains were shown to be specific for CMV antigens. In an earlier analysis, productive rearrangement rates for most beta V segments clustered near 87% or 30%. Later analysis revealed greater clonal expansion in HLA-associated TCR beta chains than in equally common others.

Germline V gene data show CDR1 as MNHEY and CDR2 as SMNVEV (reference sequence). The CDR3 is 13 residues long. V lost 4 bases, J lost 6 bases, and 7 bases lay in between. The PCR had 60 Vbeta and 13 Jbeta primers. Sequencing used immunoSEQ multiplex PCR; TCRdb keeps in-frame clones, though not all of them. The sample contains 150,000 to 200,000 clones, 60% to 80% of which appear only once. This receptor was obtained from a woman in her forties or fifties in good health and CMV-seropositive. Sequenced: PBMCs. The chain uses TRBV27 and TRBJ1-6; D is undetermined. The CDR3 region has the DNA TGTGCCAGCAGTTCCTTTTCTAATTCACCCCTCCACTTT. It yields the protein CASSSFSNSPLHF.